One sample yielded the 6 T cell receptor beta chains listed below, sequenced in a study of PD-1 blockade in classical Hodgkin lymphoma (dated by TCRdb to the early 2020s). Library generation was performed with the immunoSEQ multiplex PCR assay. In TCRdb, the immuneACCESS table is reduced to in-frame sequences with V and J assigned. These tables do not hold every clone; where another copy was compared, an unresolved V gene accounts for under half, and the others remain unexplained. This sample holds about 13,000 clones; roughly 75% were observed only once. The ten largest clones add up to nearly 25% of the sample. According to the study, the label for this sample's time point signals: cycle 1 day 1 (C1D1), immediately before nivolumab initiation. All trial patients had relapsed after autologous stem cell transplantation, with cohorts A, B and C differing in prior brentuximab vedotin exposure. Material: peripheral blood mononuclear cells (PBMCs), obtained at baseline. The source is a human donor with classical Hodgkin lymphoma.

The J gene is TRBJ2-3, the V gene TRBV9; 13 bases map to TRBD2. This CDR3 has 15 residues. V gave up 5 bases and J gave up 8 bases; unmatched junction bases: 8. CDR1 is SGDLS, CDR2 YYNGEE, per germline. CDR3 DNA: TGTGCCAGCAGACAGGGACTAGCGGGGTCGGGTACGCAGTATTTT. Protein sequence: CASRQGLAGSGTQYF.

The CDR3 region is CASSASGGPVDTQYF. CDR3 DNA: TGTGCCAGCAGCGCTAGCGGGGGGCCGGTAGATACGCAGTATTTT. This sequence joins TRBV7-2 and TRBJ2-3; 11 positions match TRBD2. V shed 5 bases, J shed 5 bases, and the junction held 6 bases outside the gene matches. This CDR3 contains 15 residues. In germline, CDR1 is SGHTA, CDR2 FQGNSA.

This clone was seen only once. The chain recombines TRBV27 with TRBJ2-7; TRBD1 or TRBD2 may be the D gene (5 bases each). V was cut by 0 bases and J by 2 bases, with 11 bases left in between. Germline loops: CDR1 MNHEY, CDR2 SMNVEV (reference sequence). This CDR3 is 15 amino acids long. The DNA for the CDR3 is TGTGCCAGCAGTTTATCGTACGGGGCCCCCTACGAGCAGTACTTC. This gives the protein CASSLSYGAPYEQYF.

The V call is TRBV28, the J call TRBJ1-2; D call uncertain. Trimming took off 2 bases at V and 4 bases at J, with 5 bases between the two ends. CDR1 MDHEN and CDR2 SYDVKM come from the germline V gene. The CDR3 runs 12 residues. DNA of the CDR3: TGTGCCAGCAGTTTAGGTGGCTATGGCTACACCTTC. It translates to CASSLGGYGYTF.

The chain links TRBV2 to TRBJ2-2, with no clear D. Germline CDR1 is SNHLY and CDR2 is FYNNEI. This CDR3 spans 13 amino acids. Trimming pared 7 bases from V and 0 bases from J, leaving 6 bases between. The CDR3: CASTEANTGELFF. The DNA of the CDR3 is TGTGCCAGCACCGAAGCGAACACCGGGGAGCTGTTTTTT. The complete variable domain, with remaining parts taken from reference TRBV2 and TRBJ2-2, reads EPEVTQTPSHQVTQMGQEVILRCVPISNHLYFYWYRQILGQKVEFLVSFYNNEISEKSEIFDDQFSVERPDGSNFTLKIRSTKLEDSAMYFCASTEANTGELFFGEGSRLTVL.

CDR3 nucleotide sequence: TGTGCCAGTACCCCCCAAGGGGCTAAGGGTCAGCCCCAGCATTTT. Protein: CASTPQGAKGQPQHF. The chain links TRBV19 to TRBJ1-5; D is perhaps TRBD1 (5 bases). The CDR3 totals 15 residues. V gave up 7 bases and J gave up 6 bases, with 19 bases separating them. In germline, CDR1 is LNHDA, CDR2 SQIVND (reference sequence).